Each of the 32 T cell receptor beta chains below was sequenced from the same sample in a study of blood T cells in healthy people across ages. Next came a second PCR, run for roughly 6 to 11 cycles, which used a sample-barcoded 5' primer along with a J-beta primer mix. TCRdb fed the 5' RACE reads into MiXCR, producing one record per CDR3 protein. The data contain around 1,600,000 distinct CDR3 sequences, roughly 43% of them singletons. Sequences were obtained from blood. The receptor set was obtained from a woman aged 18-29 years in good health.

The chain couples TRBV5-1 to TRBJ2-7, with 7 bases matching TRBD1. The end of the DNA aligns better with TRBJ2-5, so the J call may be wrong. The germline V gene has CDR1 SGHRS and CDR2 YFSETQ. The CDR3 has 14 residues. As DNA, the CDR3 is TGCGCCAGCACCCCCGGGACAGCTGGGGAGACCCAGTACTTC. Its translation is CASTPGTAGETQYF.

To note about this clonotype: A read error may be the cause here, since a much bigger clone is one base away. This sequence joins TRBV7-2 and TRBJ2-3; D unclear. The CDR3 spans 13 residues. Germline V gene data show CDR1 as SGHTA and CDR2 as FQGNSA. The CDR3 nucleotides read TGTGTCACCTCTGTCAGCGTTGCAGATACGCAGTATTTT. Translated: CVTSVSVADTQYF.

This clonotype appeared once. The chain employs TRBV6-5 and TRBJ2-1; D might be TRBD2 (6 bases). This CDR3 comprises 14 residues. CDR1 is MNHEY, CDR2 SVGAGI, per germline. Trimming pared 4 bases from V and 10 bases from J, leaving 17 bases between. CDR3 nucleotide sequence: TGTGCCAGCAGTTCCGGACTACTGGCGGTCGAGCAGTTCTTC. Translated: CASSSGLLAVEQFF.

The V gene is TRBV30, the J gene TRBJ2-3, with D unclear. V lost 0 bases to trimming and J lost 2 bases, with 6 bases between them. This CDR3 region has 13 residues. The germline V gene encodes CDR1 GTSNPN and CDR2 SVGIG (reference sequence). CDR3 region: CAWSVRTTDTQYF. For the CDR3, the DNA is TGTGCCTGGAGTGTACGGACCACAGATACGCAGTATTTT.

This clonotype appeared once. The chain carries TRBV3-1 and TRBJ1-1; D remains ambiguous. V lost 5 bases and J 4 bases, leaving 11 bases between the germline ends. CDR1 is LGHDT and CDR2 is YNNKEL in the germline V gene (reference sequence). The CDR3 loop spans 13 amino acids. CDR3 amino acids: CASSSQRATEAFF. CDR3 DNA sequence: TGTGCCAGCAGCTCCCAAAGAGCCACTGAAGCTTTCTTT.

This clonotype has a handful of counts. The gene calls are TRBV7-3 and TRBJ2-5; tentatively, D is TRBD1 or TRBD2 (5 bases each). Trimming took off 1 base at V and 1 base at J, with 10 bases between the two ends. Germline values: CDR1 SGHTA, CDR2 FQGTGA. CDR3 size: 15 residues. CDR3 protein: CASSLMGDVQETQYF. CDR3 DNA: TGTGCCAGCAGCTTAATGGGGGACGTCCAAGAGACCCAGTACTTC.

This clonotype has just a few counts. The V call is TRBV7-8, the J call TRBJ2-3, with D hard to call. V gave up 5 bases and J gave up 0 bases, with 9 bases separating them. CDR1 is SGHVS, CDR2 FQNEAQ, per germline. The CDR3 sequence is 14 residues long. The chain's CDR3 is CASSIQTSTDTQYF. The CDR3 DNA follows: TGTGCCAGCAGCATACAAACTAGCACAGATACGCAGTATTTT. The variable domain in full, with the rest retrieved from reference TRBV7-8 and TRBJ2-3, is GAGVSQSPRYKVAKRGQDVALRCDPISGHVSLFWYQQALGQGPEFLTYFQNEAQLDKSGLPSDRFFAERPEGSVSTLKIQRTQQEDSAVYLCASSIQTSTDTQYFGPGTRLTVL.

This clonotype came up a few times. The V gene is TRBV5-1, the J gene TRBJ2-1; the match to TRBD2 covers 10 bases. V lost 0 bases, J lost 3 bases, and 3 bases stayed unmatched. Germline V lookup: CDR1 SGHRS, CDR2 YFSETQ. The CDR3 is 16 amino acids. Here the CDR3 DNA reads TGCGCCAGCAGCTTGGCAGCGGGAGGGGGCTACAATGAGCAGTTCTTC. This gives the protein CASSLAAGGGYNEQFF.

The chain carries TRBV29-1 and TRBJ2-5; the match to TRBD2 covers 7 bases. Losses at the gene ends were 4 bases for V and 11 bases for J; bases not matched to a gene: 13. CDR1 and CDR2 from the germline V gene are SQVTM and ANQGSEA. The CDR3 extends over 13 amino acids. This chain's CDR3 is CSVAINRAGEQYF. As DNA, the CDR3 is TGCAGCGTTGCTATTAATCGGGCGGGAGAGCAGTACTTC.

This clonotype was found a few times. V gene TRBV19 combines with J gene TRBJ2-1, with 10 bases matching TRBD2. Germline V gene data show CDR1 as LNHDA and CDR2 as SQIVND (reference sequence). The CDR3 is 14 residues long. V dropped 2 bases and J dropped 8; count of bases not matched to a gene: 3. The DNA for the CDR3 is TGTGCCAGTAGTATAACTAGCGGGATCGATGAGCAGTTCTTC. The encoded protein is CASSITSGIDEQFF.

The chain employs TRBV20-1 and TRBJ1-4; 10 bases agree with TRBD1. After removal of 0 bases from V and 4 bases from J, the junction contained 5 bases not matched to a gene. The V gene's germline CDR1 is DFQATT and CDR2 SNEGSKA (reference sequence). The CDR3 spans 16 residues. The CDR3 loop reads CSAREPGQGGNEKLFF. The CDR3 nucleotides read TGCAGTGCTAGAGAGCCCGGACAGGGGGGTAATGAAAAACTGTTTTTT.

The chain employs TRBV27 and TRBJ2-5; 9 bases fit TRBD1. The CDR3 loop spans 15 amino acids. Germline values: CDR1 MNHEY, CDR2 SMNVEV (reference sequence). Trimming at V came to 1 base and at J to 11 bases, leaving 11 bases not matched to a gene. CDR3: CASSLLGTGNNEQYF. The CDR3, as DNA: TGTGCCAGCAGTTTATTAGGGACAGGGAACAATGAGCAGTACTTC.

The chain couples TRBV7-9 to TRBJ2-1; 10 bases agree with TRBD2. The CDR3 covers 14 residues. V was clipped by 8 bases and J by 0 bases; unmatched bases: 1. Germline loops: CDR1 SEHNR, CDR2 FQNEAQ (reference sequence). In DNA, the CDR3 is TGTGCCAGCGGACTAGCGGTCTCCTACAATGAGCAGTTCTTC. Translating it yields CASGLAVSYNEQFF.

V and J are TRBV20-1 and TRBJ2-5; a possible D gene is TRBD1 (5 bases). The CDR3 has 12 residues. The V gene's germline CDR1 is DFQATT and CDR2 SNEGSKA (reference sequence). Deletions cut 6 bases from V and 2 bases from J, with 10 bases between. CDR3 region: CSACDRQETQYF. The CDR3 DNA sequence: TGCAGTGCGTGCGACAGACAAGAGACCCAGTACTTC.

As for this clonotype: A much larger clone sits a single nucleotide away, making a read error possible. The chain couples TRBV9 to TRBJ2-1; no definite D call. Germline V gene lookup returns CDR1 SGDLS and CDR2 YYNGEE. V was cut by 0 bases and J by 0 bases, with 7 bases left in between. The CDR3 totals 15 residues. The DNA of the CDR3 is TGTGCCAGCAGCGTAGGAGTAGACTCCTACAATGAGCAGTTCTTC. This translates into CASSVGVDSYNEQFF.

The chain joins TRBV4-3 to TRBJ2-5, with a weak D call TRBD2 (6 bases). CDR1 LGHNA and CDR2 YSLEER come from the germline V gene. V lost 4 bases and J 5 bases, leaving 17 bases between the germline ends. The CDR3 is 15 amino acids. The CDR3 protein is CASSPSGLAGETQYF. For the CDR3, the DNA is TGCGCCAGCAGCCCAAGCGGGCTAGCCGGGGAGACCCAGTACTTC.

The gene calls are TRBV2 and TRBJ2-7; TRBD2 might be the D (6 bases). CDR1 and CDR2 from the germline V gene are SNHLY and FYNNEI. Trimming removed 6 bases from V and 7 bases from J, with 16 bases in between. The CDR3 runs 13 residues. Written as DNA, the CDR3 is TGTGCCAGCAGCCGCGGGAATTTAGGGGAGCAGTACTTC. Translated: CASSRGNLGEQYF.

The chain combines TRBV20-1 with TRBJ2-1; D is perhaps TRBD2 (6 bases). The CDR3 loop spans 18 amino acids. Germline V CDR1 and CDR2: DFQATT, SNEGSKA (reference sequence). V was shortened by 1 base and J by 0 bases, with 19 bases between the two germline ends. CDR3 in DNA: TGCAGTGCTAGAGCCCAAGACTCGGGAGTAGCCTCCTACAATGAGCAGTTCTTC. Encoded protein: CSARAQDSGVASYNEQFF.

The chain links TRBV12-3 or TRBV12-4 to TRBJ2-7; D may be TRBD1 (6 bases). The CDR3 consists of 14 residues. With 8 bases removed from V and 6 bases from J, the gap between germline ends came to 20 bases. The CDR3 region is CASSRGQGFGEQYF. DNA for the CDR3: TGTGCCAGCTCCCGAGGTCAGGGGTTTGGCGAGCAGTACTTC.

The chain's CDR3 is CASSHAAGGLYNEQFF. The CDR3 DNA sequence: TGTGCCAGCAGTCATGCAGCGGGGGGGCTATACAATGAGCAGTTCTTC. V and J are TRBV6-5 and TRBJ2-1, with 10 bases matching TRBD2. V lost 5 bases, J lost 4 bases, and 8 bases stayed unmatched. The CDR3 runs to 16 residues. The V gene's germline CDR1 is MNHEY and CDR2 SVGAGI.

In its sample, this clonotype was seen many times. The chain joins TRBV7-2 to TRBJ2-7, with 7 bases that match TRBD2. CDR3 length equals 16 residues. Germline CDR1 SGHTA, CDR2 FQGNSA. V dropped 1 base and J dropped 0; count of bases not matched to a gene: 6. DNA of the CDR3: TGTGCCAGCAGCTTAGTGTCTAGCGGAAGCTCCTACGAGCAGTACTTC. This codes for CASSLVSSGSSYEQYF.

This clonotype was counted only a few times. This rearrangement joins TRBV4-1 to TRBJ1-2, with D unresolved. V was trimmed by 1 base and J by 6 bases, leaving 6 bases between them. The CDR3 extends over 12 amino acids. From germline, CDR1 is MGHRA and CDR2 YSYEKL. The CDR3 here is CASSQVGHGYTF. The CDR3 DNA reads TGCGCCAGCAGCCAAGTGGGCCATGGCTACACCTTC.

This clonotype was detected only a few times. The rearrangement uses TRBV4-3 and TRBJ1-1; the D is unclear. Germline V gives CDR1 LGHNA, CDR2 YSLEER. The CDR3 runs 18 residues. V shed 6 bases and J shed 2 bases, with 25 bases lying between them. The CDR3 loop reads CASSPAKMGGGVNTEAFF. CDR3 sequence (DNA): TGCGCCAGCAGTCCAGCCAAGATGGGCGGCGGGGTAAACACTGAAGCTTTCTTT.

This clonotype was picked up a small number of times. The gene calls are TRBV20-1 and TRBJ2-3, with 7 bases aligning to TRBD1. Trimming removed 0 bases from V and 4 bases from J; junction bases left unmatched: 4. There are 14 residues in the CDR3. Germline V lookup: CDR1 DFQATT, CDR2 SNEGSKA (reference sequence). In nucleotides, the CDR3 is TGCAGTGCTAGAGACCTAGACAGGGCAGATACGCAGTATTTT. Encoded protein: CSARDLDRADTQYF.

CDR3: CASSLGTRTLTGRHTDTQYF. The CDR3 DNA follows: TGTGCCAGCAGCTTAGGAACGAGGACACTCACTGGTCGCCACACAGATACGCAGTATTTT. The V call is TRBV11-2, the J call TRBJ2-3, with D perhaps TRBD1 (5 bases). Germline V lookup: CDR1 SGHAT, CDR2 FQNNGV. CDR3 length equals 20 residues. The ends were cut back, 1 base at V and 2 bases at J, with 25 bases in the middle.

This chain links TRBV4-3 with TRBJ2-3, with D hard to call. Trimming cost V 4 bases and J 4 bases, with 12 bases left between them. The germline gives CDR1 LGHNA, CDR2 YSLEER. The CDR3 loop spans 14 amino acids. CDR3 loop: CASSPVPAADTQYF. For the CDR3, the DNA is TGCGCCAGCAGCCCAGTACCGGCAGCAGATACGCAGTATTTT.

Details on this clonotype: Its ends do not fully match the called genes, so a read error is possible. The genes are TRBV5-1 and TRBJ2-7, with a weak D call TRBD2 (7 bases). The CDR3 is made up of 14 amino acids. Per germline, CDR1 SGHRS and CDR2 YFSETQ. CDR3 coding DNA: TGCGCCAGCAGCTTTGGGGGGGCCTCCTACGGGCAGTACTTC. Its protein is CASSFGGASYGQYF. Filled out from reference TRBV5-1 and TRBJ2-7, the complete variable domain reads KAGVTQTPRYLIKTRGQQVTLSCSPISGHRSVSWYQQTPGQGLQFLFEYFSETQRNKGNFPGRFSGRQFSNSRSEMNVSTLELGDSALYLCASSFGGASYGQYFGPGTRLTVT.

The CDR3 region has the DNA TGCAGCGTTGACCAGACGGATGGCTACACCTTC. Translated: CSVDQTDGYTF. The chain uses TRBV29-1 and TRBJ1-2, with D uncertain. This CDR3 comprises 11 residues. CDR1 is SQVTM and CDR2 is ANQGSEA in the germline V gene. V lost 3 bases and J lost 6, with 8 bases in between. Combining the CDR3 with reference TRBV29-1 and TRBJ1-2 gives the whole variable domain SAVISQKPSRDICQRGTSLTIQCQVDSQVTMMFWYRQQPGQSLTLIATANQGSEATYESGFVIDKFPISRPNLTFSTLTVSNMSPEDSSIYLCSVDQTDGYTFGSGTRLTVV.

The V and J genes are TRBV28 and TRBJ2-7, with TRBD1 identical over 7 bases. With the DNA end fitting TRBJ2-5 better, the J assignment may be wrong. This CDR3 contains 15 residues. Germline CDR1 reads MDHEN; CDR2 reads SYDVKM. This CDR3 is CASSPPTGMAETQYF. The CDR3 nucleotides read TGTGCCAGCAGCCCCCCGACAGGGATGGCAGAGACCCAGTACTTC.

This clonotype was counted only a few times. V and J are TRBV6-5 and TRBJ1-2; D remains ambiguous. With 5 bases removed from V and 3 bases from J, the gap between germline ends came to 13 bases. CDR3 length: 14 residues. The germline gives CDR1 MNHEY, CDR2 SVGAGI. The CDR3 region has the DNA TGTGCCAGCAGTGGATCCAGTAGGGACTATGGCTACACCTTC. It codes for CASSGSSRDYGYTF.

This clonotype came up many times. This rearrangement joins TRBV12-3 or TRBV12-4 to TRBJ2-7; D unresolved. V lost 2 bases, J lost 0 bases, and 5 bases lay in between. CDR3 length: 13 amino acids. This CDR3 is CASSLLPSYEQYF. In DNA form, the CDR3 reads TGTGCCAGCAGTTTACTGCCCTCCTACGAGCAGTACTTC.

The chain joins TRBV10-3 to TRBJ1-3, with D tentatively TRBD1 (5 bases). The V end lost 11 bases, the J end lost 1 base, and 9 bases lay between the germline ends. The CDR3 totals 12 residues. CDR1 is ENHRY and CDR2 is SYGVKD in the germline V gene. The CDR3 sequence: CALGGSGNTIYF. CDR3 bases: TGTGCCCTTGGGGGATCTGGAAACACCATATATTTT.